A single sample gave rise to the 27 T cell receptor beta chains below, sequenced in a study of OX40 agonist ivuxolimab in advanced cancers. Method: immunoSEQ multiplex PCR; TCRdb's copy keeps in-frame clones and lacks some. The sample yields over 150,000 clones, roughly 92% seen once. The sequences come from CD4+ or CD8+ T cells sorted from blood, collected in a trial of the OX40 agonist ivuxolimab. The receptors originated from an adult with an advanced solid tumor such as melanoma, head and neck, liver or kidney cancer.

This CDR3 reads CAWKTSRDGYEQYF. CDR3 in DNA: TGTGCCTGGAAAACGAGCAGGGATGGATACGAGCAGTACTTC. The chain uses TRBV30 and TRBJ2-7; D perhaps matches TRBD1 (5 bases). Between the trimmed V and J ends, which lost 4 bases and 4 bases, there was a span of 17 bases. Germline V gene sequence: CDR1 GTSNPN, CDR2 SVGIG (reference sequence). The CDR3 runs to 14 residues. The full variable domain, rest sourced from reference TRBV30 and TRBJ2-7, is SQTIHQWPATLVQPVGSPLSLECTVEGTSNPNLYWYRQAAGRGLQLLFYSVGIGQISSEVPQNLSASRPQDRQFILSSKKLLLSDSGFYLCAWKTSRDGYEQYFGPGTRLTVT.

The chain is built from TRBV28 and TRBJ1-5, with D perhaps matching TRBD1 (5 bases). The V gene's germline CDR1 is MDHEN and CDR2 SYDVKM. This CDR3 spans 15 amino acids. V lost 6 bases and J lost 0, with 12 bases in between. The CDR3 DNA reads TGTGCCAGCAGAAGGGGACTTAATAGCAATCAGCCCCAGCATTTT. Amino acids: CASRRGLNSNQPQHF.

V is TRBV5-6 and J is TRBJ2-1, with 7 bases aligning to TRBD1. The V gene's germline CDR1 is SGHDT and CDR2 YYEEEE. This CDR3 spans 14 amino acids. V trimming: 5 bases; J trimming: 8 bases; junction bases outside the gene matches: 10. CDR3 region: CASSMTGSPDEQFF. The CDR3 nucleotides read TGTGCCAGCAGTATGACAGGGAGTCCGGATGAGCAGTTCTTC.

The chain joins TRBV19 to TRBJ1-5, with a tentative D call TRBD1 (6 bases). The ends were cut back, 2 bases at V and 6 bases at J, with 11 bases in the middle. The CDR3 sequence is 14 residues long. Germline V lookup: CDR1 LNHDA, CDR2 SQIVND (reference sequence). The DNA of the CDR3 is TGTGCCAGTAGTATAAGGGGGAGTATTCAGCCCCAGCATTTT. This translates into CASSIRGSIQPQHF.

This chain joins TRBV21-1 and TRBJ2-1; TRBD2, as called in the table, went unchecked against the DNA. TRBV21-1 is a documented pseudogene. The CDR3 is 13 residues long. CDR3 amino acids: CASSKDGINEQFF. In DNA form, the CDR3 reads TGTGCCAGCAGCAAAGACGGGATCAATGAGCAGTTCTTC.

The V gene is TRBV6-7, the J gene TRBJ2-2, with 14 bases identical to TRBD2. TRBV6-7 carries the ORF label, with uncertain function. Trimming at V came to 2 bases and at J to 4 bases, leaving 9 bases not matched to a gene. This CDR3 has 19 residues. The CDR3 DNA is TGTGCCAGCAGTTACCGACTAGCGGGGGGGCTGGTAGGCACCGGGGAGCTGTTTTTT. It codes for CASSYRLAGGLVGTGELFF.

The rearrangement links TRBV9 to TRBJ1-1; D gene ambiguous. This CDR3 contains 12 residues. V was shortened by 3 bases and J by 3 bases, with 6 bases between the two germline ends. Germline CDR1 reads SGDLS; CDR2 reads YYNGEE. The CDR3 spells CASSAKDTEAFF. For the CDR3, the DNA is TGTGCCAGCAGCGCTAAGGACACTGAAGCTTTCTTT.

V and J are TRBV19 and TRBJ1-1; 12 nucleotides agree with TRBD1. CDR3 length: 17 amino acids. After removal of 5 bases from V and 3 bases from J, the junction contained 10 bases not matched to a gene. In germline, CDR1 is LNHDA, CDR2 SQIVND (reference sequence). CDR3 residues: CASSSRDRGPGDTEAFF. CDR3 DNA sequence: TGTGCCAGTAGTTCCCGGGACAGGGGGCCGGGGGACACTGAAGCTTTCTTT.

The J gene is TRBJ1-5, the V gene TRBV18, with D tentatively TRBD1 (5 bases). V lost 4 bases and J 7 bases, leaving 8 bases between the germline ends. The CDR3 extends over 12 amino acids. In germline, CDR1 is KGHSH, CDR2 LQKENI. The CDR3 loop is CASSLGEQPQHF. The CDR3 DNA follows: TGTGCCAGCTCACTGGGGGAGCAGCCCCAGCATTTT.

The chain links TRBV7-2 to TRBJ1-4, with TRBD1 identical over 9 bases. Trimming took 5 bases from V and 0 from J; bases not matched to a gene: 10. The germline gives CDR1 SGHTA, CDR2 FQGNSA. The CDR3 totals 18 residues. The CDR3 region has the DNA TGTGCCAGCAGCCGAGCCCCGGGACAGGGTGCAACTAATGAAAAACTGTTTTTT. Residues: CASSRAPGQGATNEKLFF. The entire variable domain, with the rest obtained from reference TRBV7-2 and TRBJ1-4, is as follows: GAGVSQSPSNKVTEKGKDVELRCDPISGHTALYWYRQSLGQGLEFLIYFQGNSAPDKSGLPSDRFSAERTGGSVSTLTIQRTQQEDSAVYLCASSRAPGQGATNEKLFFGSGTQLSVL.

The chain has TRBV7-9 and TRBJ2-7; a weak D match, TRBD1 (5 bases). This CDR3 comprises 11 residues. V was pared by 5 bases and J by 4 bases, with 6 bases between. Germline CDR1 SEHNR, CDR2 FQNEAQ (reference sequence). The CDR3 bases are TGTGCCAGCAGCCCAGGGTACGAGCAGTACTTC. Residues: CASSPGYEQYF.

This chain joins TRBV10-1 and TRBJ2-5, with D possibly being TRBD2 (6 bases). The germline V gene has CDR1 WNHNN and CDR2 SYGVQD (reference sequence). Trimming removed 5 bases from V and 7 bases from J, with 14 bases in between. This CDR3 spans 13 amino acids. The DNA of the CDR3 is TGCGCCAGCAGTAGTGACCGGAGGGGGACCCAGTACTTC. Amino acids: CASSSDRRGTQYF.

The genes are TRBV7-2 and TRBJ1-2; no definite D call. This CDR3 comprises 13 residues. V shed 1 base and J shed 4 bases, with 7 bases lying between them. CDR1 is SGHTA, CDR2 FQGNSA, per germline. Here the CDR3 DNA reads TGTGCCAGCAGCTTAGGGCCGCCCTATGGCTACACCTTC. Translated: CASSLGPPYGYTF.

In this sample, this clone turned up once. For the CDR3, the DNA is TGTGCCACCAGCAGAGATCTGGCGGGTTATCAGCCCCAGCATTTT. Translating gives CATSRDLAGYQPQHF. This chain joins TRBV15 and TRBJ1-5; no clear D. Germline CDR1 reads LNHNV; CDR2 reads YYDKDF (reference sequence). V was clipped by 0 bases and J by 5 bases, with 11 bases between them. This CDR3 contains 15 residues. The variable domain in full, completed from reference TRBV15 and TRBJ1-5, reads DAMVIQNPRYQVTQFGKPVTLSCSQTLNHNVMYWYQQKSSQAPKLLFHYYDKDFNNEADTPDNFQSRRPNTSFCFLDIRSPGLGDTAMYLCATSRDLAGYQPQHFGDGTRLSIL.

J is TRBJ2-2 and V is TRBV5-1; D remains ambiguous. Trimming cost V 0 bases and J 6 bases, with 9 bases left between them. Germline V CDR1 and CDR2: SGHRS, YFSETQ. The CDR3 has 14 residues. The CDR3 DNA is TGCGCCAGCAGCTTGGCGCAAACAGCCGGGGAGCTGTTTTTT. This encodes CASSLAQTAGELFF.

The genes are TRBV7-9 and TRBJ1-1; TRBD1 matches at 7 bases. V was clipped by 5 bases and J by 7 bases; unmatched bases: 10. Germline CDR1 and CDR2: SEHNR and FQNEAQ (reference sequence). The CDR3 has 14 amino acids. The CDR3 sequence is CASSLSRDSREAFF. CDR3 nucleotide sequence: TGTGCCAGCAGCCTATCCCGGGACAGTCGTGAAGCTTTCTTT.

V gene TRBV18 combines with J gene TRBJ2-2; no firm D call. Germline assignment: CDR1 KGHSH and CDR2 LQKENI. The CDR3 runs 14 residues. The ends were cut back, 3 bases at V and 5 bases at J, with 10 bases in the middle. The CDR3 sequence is CASSPPLETGELFF. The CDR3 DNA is TGTGCCAGCTCACCGCCCTTAGAAACCGGGGAGCTGTTTTTT.

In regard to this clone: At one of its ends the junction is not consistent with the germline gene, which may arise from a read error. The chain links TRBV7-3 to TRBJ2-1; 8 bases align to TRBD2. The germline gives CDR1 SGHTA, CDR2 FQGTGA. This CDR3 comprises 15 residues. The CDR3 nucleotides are TGTGCCAACAGCTTCACCCCCGGGGGGGTCAATGAGCAGTTCTTC. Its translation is CANSFTPGGVNEQFF.

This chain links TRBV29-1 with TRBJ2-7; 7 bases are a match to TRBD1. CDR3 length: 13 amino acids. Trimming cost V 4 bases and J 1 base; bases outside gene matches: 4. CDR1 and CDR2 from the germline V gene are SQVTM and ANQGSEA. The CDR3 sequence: CSVAGQFSYEQYF. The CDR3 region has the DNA TGCAGCGTTGCGGGACAGTTTTCCTACGAGCAGTACTTC.

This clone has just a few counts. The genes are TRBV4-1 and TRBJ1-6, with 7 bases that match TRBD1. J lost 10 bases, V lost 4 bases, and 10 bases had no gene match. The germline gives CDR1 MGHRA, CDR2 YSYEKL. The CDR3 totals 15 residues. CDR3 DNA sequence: TGCGCCAGCAGCCCCCAGGGGGTTGGGAGGTCACCCCTCCACTTT. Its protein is CASSPQGVGRSPLHF.

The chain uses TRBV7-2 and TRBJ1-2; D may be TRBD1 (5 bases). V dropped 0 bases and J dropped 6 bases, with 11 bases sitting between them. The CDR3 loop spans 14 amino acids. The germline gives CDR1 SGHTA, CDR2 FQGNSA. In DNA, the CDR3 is TGTGCCAGCAGCTTAGCGTACGGGGGTGATGGCTACACCTTC. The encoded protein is CASSLAYGGDGYTF.

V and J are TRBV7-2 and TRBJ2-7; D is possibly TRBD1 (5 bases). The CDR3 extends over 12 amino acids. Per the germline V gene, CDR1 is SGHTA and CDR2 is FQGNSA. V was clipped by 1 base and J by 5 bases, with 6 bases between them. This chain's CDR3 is CASSLGTNEQYF. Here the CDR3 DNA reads TGTGCCAGCAGCTTAGGGACAAACGAGCAGTACTTC.

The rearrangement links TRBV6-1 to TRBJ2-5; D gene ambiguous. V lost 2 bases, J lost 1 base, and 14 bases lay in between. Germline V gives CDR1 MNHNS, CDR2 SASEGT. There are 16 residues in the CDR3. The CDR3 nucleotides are TGTGCCAGCAGTGAATTGATTGGGGTTTTCCAAGAGACCCAGTACTTC. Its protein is CASSELIGVFQETQYF.

CDR3: CASSRPGTGMNTEAFF. CDR3 bases: TGTGCCAGCAGCCGTCCCGGGACAGGGATGAACACTGAAGCTTTCTTT. The J gene is TRBJ1-1, the V gene TRBV7-9, with TRBD1 matching 9 bases. Germline loops: CDR1 SEHNR, CDR2 FQNEAQ (reference sequence). Losses at the gene ends were 5 bases for V and 0 bases for J; bases not matched to a gene: 7. This CDR3 is built from 16 residues.

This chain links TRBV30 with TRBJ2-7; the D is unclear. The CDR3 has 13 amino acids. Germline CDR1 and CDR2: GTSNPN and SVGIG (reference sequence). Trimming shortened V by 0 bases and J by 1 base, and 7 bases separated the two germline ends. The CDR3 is CAWSVDGSYEQYF. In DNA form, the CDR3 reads TGTGCCTGGAGTGTAGACGGATCCTACGAGCAGTACTTC.

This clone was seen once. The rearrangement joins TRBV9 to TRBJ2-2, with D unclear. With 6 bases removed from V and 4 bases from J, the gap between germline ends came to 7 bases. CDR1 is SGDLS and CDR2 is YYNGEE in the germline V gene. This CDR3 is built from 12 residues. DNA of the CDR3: TGTGCCAGCAAAGCAGTCACCGGGGAGCTGTTTTTT. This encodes CASKAVTGELFF.

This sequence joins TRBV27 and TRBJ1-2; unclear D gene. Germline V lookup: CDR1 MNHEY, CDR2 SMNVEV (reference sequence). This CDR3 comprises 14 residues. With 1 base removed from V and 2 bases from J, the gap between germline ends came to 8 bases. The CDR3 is CASSLFGGNYGYTF. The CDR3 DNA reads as TGTGCCAGCAGTTTATTCGGTGGCAACTATGGCTACACCTTC.